The entry that follows covers one T cell receptor (beta chain) sequence. Germline CDR1 is SGHDT and CDR2 is YYEEEE. CDR3 length: 16 residues. Trimming left V 4 bases short and J 3 bases short, with 14 bases between. Time point noted: newly diagnosed GD, antithyroid drugs for less than 3 months. PBMC RNA was the source of the TCR library. This record belongs to a study of regulatory T cells in long-lasting Graves disease. CDR3 regions were amplified by Arm-PCR using iRepertoire HTBI primers to build TCR beta libraries. From the multiplex PCR reads, TCRdb called clonotypes with MiXCR, one entry per CDR3 protein. The sample has some 560,000 distinct CDR3 sequences, 15% to 20% seen once. These sequences were also reported in another study, on T cells in Graves' hyperthyroidism and ophthalmopathy.

This TCR was sampled from a woman aged 40 to 65 with Graves disease. Sequencing was performed on peripheral blood mononuclear cells (PBMCs), taken at new diagnosis, from a patient treated with antithyroid drugs. The gene calls are TRBV5-6 and TRBJ1-6, with D possibly TRBD1 on 6 matching bases. CDR3 DNA: TGTGCCAGCAGCCCTTCTGACAGGTTCTATAATTCACCCCTCCACTTT. This gives the protein CASSPSDRFYNSPLHF.